What follows describes a single T cell receptor beta chain. This sample was included in a study of identical twins. Template switching introduced a universal primer site, and the cDNA bore unique molecular identifiers. TCRdb passed the 5' RACE reads through MiXCR, listing each CDR3 protein once. The table includes about 200,000 distinct CDR3 sequences, 10% detected once. Sequencing used memory T cells sorted from blood. The sequence was collected from a man aged 45-65 years in good health.

CDR3 sequence: CSARDTLLAAYNEQFF. Here the CDR3 DNA reads TGCAGTGCTAGAGATACACTCTTGGCCGCCTACAATGAGCAGTTCTTC. The rearrangement links TRBV20-1 to TRBJ2-1; no clear D gene. V was trimmed by 0 bases and J by 2 bases, leaving 14 bases between them. CDR1 and CDR2 from the germline V gene are DFQATT and SNEGSKA (reference sequence). CDR3 length: 16 residues.